Given below is one T cell receptor (beta chain) in context. Its antigen is undetermined. The sample belongs to a study of T cells in localized non-small cell lung cancer. Study conclusions and caveats: Among the tissues sampled, uninvolved adjacent lung had the highest T cell clonality, above tumor. The study detected a median approximately 50 of the top 100 tumor clones in adjacent lung.

This CDR3 comprises 16 residues. Trimming cost V 0 bases and J 4 bases, with 16 bases left between them. Germline V gene sequence: CDR1 SGHRS, CDR2 YFSETQ. Using immunoSEQ multiplex PCR, the repertoire was profiled, and TCRdb retains in-frame clones only, with some absent. This sample carries tens of thousands of clones, approximately 82% of them seen once, and the ten largest clones take 15% to 20%. The starting material was peripheral blood, obtained before any cancer treatment. This receptor was taken from a female donor aged 60 or older with stage II squamous cell lung carcinoma. This chain links TRBV5-1 with TRBJ2-5; a possible D gene is TRBD2 (6 bases). Written as DNA, the CDR3 is TGCGCCAGCAGCTTGGCCCCAATCGGGGGACGAGAGACCCAGTACTTC. It yields the protein CASSLAPIGGRETQYF.